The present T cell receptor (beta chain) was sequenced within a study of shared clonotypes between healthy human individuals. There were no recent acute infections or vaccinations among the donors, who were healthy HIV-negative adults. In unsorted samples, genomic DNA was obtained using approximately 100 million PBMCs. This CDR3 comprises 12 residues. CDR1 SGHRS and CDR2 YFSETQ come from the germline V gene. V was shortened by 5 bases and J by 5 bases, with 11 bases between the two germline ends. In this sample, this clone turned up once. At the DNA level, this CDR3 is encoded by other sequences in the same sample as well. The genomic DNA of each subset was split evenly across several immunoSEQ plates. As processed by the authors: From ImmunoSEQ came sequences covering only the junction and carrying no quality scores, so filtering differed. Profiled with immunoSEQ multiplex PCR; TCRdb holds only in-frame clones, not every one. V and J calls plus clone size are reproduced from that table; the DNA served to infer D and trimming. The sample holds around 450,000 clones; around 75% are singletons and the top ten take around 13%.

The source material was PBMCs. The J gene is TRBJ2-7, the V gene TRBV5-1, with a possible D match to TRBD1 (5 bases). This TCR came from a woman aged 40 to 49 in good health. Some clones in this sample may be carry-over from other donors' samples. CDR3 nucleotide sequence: TGCGCCAGCAGTTTGCAGGGCCACGAGCAGTACTTC. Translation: CASSLQGHEQYF.